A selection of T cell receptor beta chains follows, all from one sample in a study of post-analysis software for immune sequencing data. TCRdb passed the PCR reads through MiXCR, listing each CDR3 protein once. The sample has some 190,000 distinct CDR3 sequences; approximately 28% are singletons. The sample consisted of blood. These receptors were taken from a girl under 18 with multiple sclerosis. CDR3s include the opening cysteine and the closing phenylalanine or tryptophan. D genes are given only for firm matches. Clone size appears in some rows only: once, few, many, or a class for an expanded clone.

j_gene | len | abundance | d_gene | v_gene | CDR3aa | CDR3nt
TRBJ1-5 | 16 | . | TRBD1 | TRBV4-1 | CASSQLKGQGAQPQHF | TGCGCCAGCAGCCAACTCAAGGGACAGGGGGCCCAGCCCCAGCATTTT
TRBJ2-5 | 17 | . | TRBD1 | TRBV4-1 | CASSQERGGTGTYGQYF | TGCGCCAGCAGCCAAGAGAGAGGAGGGACAGGTACCTACGGGCAGTACTTC
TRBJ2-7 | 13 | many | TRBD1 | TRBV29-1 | CSAGTGGTYEQYF | TGCAGCGCAGGGACAGGTGGCACCTACGAGCAGTACTTC
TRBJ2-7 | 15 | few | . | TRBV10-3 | CAISEPRRGGNEQYF | TGTGCCATCAGTGAGCCTCGAAGGGGGGGCAATGAGCAGTACTTC
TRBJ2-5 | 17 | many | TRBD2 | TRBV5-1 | CASSLRPSGRSGETQYF | TGCGCCAGCAGCTTGCGGCCTAGCGGGAGATCAGGAGAGACCCAGTACTTC
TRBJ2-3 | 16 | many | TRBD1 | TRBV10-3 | CAGRLPGQGLADTQYF | TGTGCCGGGCGTCTACCGGGACAGGGGTTGGCAGATACGCAGTATTTT
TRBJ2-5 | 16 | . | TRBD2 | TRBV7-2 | CASSTGTSGGQGTQYF | TGTGCCAGCAGCACCGGGACTAGCGGGGGTCAGGGGACCCAGTACTTC
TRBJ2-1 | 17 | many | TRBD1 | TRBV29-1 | CSVGGEAGGQGYNEQFF | TGCAGCGTTGGAGGGGAGGCTGGGGGACAGGGCTACAATGAGCAGTTCTTC
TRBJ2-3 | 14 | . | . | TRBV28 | CVSSKSRGTDTQYF | TGTGTCAGCTCAAAGTCTAGGGGCACAGATACGCAGTATTTT
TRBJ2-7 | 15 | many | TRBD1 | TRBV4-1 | CASSPGQGGAYEQYF | TGCGCCAGCAGCCCAGGACAGGGGGGTGCCTACGAGCAGTACTTC
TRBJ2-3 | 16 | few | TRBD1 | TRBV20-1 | CSAHSPGRTGADTQYF | TGCAGTGCTCACTCCCCAGGGCGGACAGGGGCCGATACGCAGTATTTT
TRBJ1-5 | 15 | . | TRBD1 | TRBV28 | CASRSRDRDFQPQHF | TGTGCCAGCAGGTCCCGGGACAGGGACTTCCAGCCCCAGCATTTT
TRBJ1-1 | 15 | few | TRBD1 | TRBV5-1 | CASRMGQPWDTEAFF | TGCGCCAGCAGGATGGGACAGCCCTGGGACACTGAAGCTTTCTTT
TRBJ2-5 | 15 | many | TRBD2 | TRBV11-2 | CASSRRLAGQETQYF | TGTGCCAGCAGCCGCCGACTAGCGGGGCAAGAGACCCAGTACTTC
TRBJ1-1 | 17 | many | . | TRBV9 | CASSDREGGAVDTEAFF | TGTGCCAGCAGCGACCGAGAGGGGGGCGCGGTCGACACTGAAGCTTTCTTT
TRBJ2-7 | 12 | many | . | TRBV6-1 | CASGGGSYEQYF | TGTGCCAGCGGTGGGGGGTCCTACGAGCAGTACTTC
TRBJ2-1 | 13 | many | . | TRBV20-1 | CSARTSAYNEQFF | TGCAGTGCTAGGACTAGTGCCTACAATGAGCAGTTCTTC
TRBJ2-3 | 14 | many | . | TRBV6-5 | CASSYSAGTDTQYF | TGTGCCAGCAGTTATTCCGCCGGCACAGATACGCAGTATTTT
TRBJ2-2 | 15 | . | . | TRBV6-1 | CASRGGNPNTGELFF | TGTGCCAGCAGGGGAGGCAACCCAAACACCGGGGAGCTGTTTTTT
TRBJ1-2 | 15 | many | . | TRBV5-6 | CASSWGPKGSYGYTF | TGTGCCAGCAGCTGGGGACCCAAAGGGAGCTATGGCTACACCTTC
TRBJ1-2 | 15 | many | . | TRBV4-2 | CASSQEDGPTSGYTF | TGTGCCAGCAGCCAAGAGGACGGGCCGACTAGTGGCTACACCTTC
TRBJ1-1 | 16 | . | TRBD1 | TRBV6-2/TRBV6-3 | CASSYLRTGLNTEAFF | TGTGCCAGCAGTTACCTCAGGACAGGGTTGAACACTGAAGCTTTCTTT
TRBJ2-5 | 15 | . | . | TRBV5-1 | CASTTYRPSGNEQYF | TGCGCCAGCACCACCTACCGACCGTCGGGGAATGAGCAGTACTTC
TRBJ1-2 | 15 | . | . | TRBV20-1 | CSARKSGGSNYGYTF | TGCAGTGCCCGAAAGTCGGGGGGCAGTAACTATGGCTACACCTTC
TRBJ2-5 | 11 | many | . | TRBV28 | CASSTRETQYF | TGTGCCAGCAGCACAAGGGAGACCCAGTACTTC
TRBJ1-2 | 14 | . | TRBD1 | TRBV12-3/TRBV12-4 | CASSSGQGRNGYTF | TGTGCCAGCAGCAGCGGACAGGGAAGGAATGGCTACACCTTC
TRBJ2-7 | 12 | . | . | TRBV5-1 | CASSLADNEQYF | TGCGCCAGCAGCTTGGCGGACAATGAGCAGTACTTC
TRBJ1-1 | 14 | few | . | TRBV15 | CATSAQGPRTEAFF | TGTGCCACCAGCGCCCAGGGTCCTCGGACTGAAGCTTTCTTT
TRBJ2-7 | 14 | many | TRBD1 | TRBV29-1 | CSAQGGQGLYEQYF | TGCAGCGCCCAAGGCGGACAGGGGCTCTACGAGCAGTACTTC
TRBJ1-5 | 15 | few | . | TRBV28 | CATHGAGYSNQPQHF | TGTGCCACTCATGGAGCGGGGTATAGCAATCAGCCCCAGCATTTT
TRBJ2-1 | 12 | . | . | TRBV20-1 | CSARDEGGEQFF | TGCAGTGCTAGAGATGAGGGTGGCGAGCAGTTCTTC
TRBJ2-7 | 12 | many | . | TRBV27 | CASSGTGSEQYF | TGTGCCAGCAGTGGTACAGGATCAGAGCAGTACTTC
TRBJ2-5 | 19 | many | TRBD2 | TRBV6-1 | CASSEEDRGLAGPGGTQYF | TGTGCCAGCAGTGAAGAAGACAGGGGACTAGCGGGTCCGGGTGGGACCCAGTACTTC
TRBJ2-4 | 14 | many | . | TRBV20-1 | CSASRDRAKNIQYF | TGCAGTGCCTCCCGCGACAGGGCCAAAAACATTCAGTACTTC
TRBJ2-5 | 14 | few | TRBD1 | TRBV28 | CASRKGGWGETQYF | TGTGCCAGCAGAAAAGGGGGCTGGGGGGAGACCCAGTACTTC
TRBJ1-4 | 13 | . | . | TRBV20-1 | CSAKFGGDEKLFF | TGCAGTGCTAAGTTCGGGGGCGATGAAAAACTGTTTTTT
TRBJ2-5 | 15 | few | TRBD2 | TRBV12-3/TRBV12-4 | CASMIRGGSQETQYF | TGTGCCAGCATGATACGGGGGGGAAGCCAAGAGACCCAGTACTTC
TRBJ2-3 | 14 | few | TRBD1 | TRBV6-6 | CASMKTGDTDTQYF | TGTGCCAGCATGAAGACAGGGGACACAGATACGCAGTATTTT
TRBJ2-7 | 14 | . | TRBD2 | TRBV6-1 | CASTFREGGYEQYF | TGTGCCAGCACCTTCCGGGAGGGGGGCTACGAGCAGTACTTC
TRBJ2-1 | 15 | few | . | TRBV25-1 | CASSDMRSSYNEQFF | TGTGCCAGCAGTGATATGAGGAGCTCCTACAATGAGCAGTTCTTC
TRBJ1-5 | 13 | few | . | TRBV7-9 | CASSRYGNQPQHF | TGTGCCAGCAGCAGGTACGGGAATCAGCCCCAGCATTTT
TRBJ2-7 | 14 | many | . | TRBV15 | CATSREGLTYEQYF | TGTGCCACCAGCAGAGAAGGACTAACCTACGAGCAGTACTTC
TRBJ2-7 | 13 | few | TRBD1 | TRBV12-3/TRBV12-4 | CASRGQGINEQYF | TGTGCCAGCAGGGGACAGGGTATCAACGAGCAGTACTTC
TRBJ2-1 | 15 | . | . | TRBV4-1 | CASTSRRGPYNEQFF | TGCGCCAGCACTTCAAGGCGGGGGCCCTACAATGAGCAGTTCTTC
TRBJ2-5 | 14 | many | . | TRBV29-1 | CSVDSGSLGETQYF | TGCAGCGTTGATAGTGGCAGTTTGGGGGAGACCCAGTACTTC
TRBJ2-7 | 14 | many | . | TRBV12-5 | CASGPRTDSYEQYF | TGTGCTAGTGGTCCGCGGACCGACTCCTACGAGCAGTACTTC
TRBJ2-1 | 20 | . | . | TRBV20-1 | CSARDDSFGQLVISYNEQFF | TGCAGTGCTAGAGACGACAGTTTTGGACAACTAGTCATCTCCTACAATGAGCAGTTCTTC
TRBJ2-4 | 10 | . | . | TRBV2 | CASSDPEQYF | TGTGCCAGCAGTGATCCTGAGCAGTACTTC
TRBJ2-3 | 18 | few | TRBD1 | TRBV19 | CASRRGQGFDSPTDTQYF | TGTGCCAGCAGGAGGGGACAGGGATTCGATTCTCCCACAGATACGCAGTATTTT
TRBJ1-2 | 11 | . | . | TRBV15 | CATSRDHGYTF | TGTGCCACCAGCAGAGATCATGGCTACACCTTC
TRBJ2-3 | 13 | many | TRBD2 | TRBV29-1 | CIGTSGFTDTQYF | TGCATAGGGACTAGCGGGTTCACAGATACGCAGTATTTT
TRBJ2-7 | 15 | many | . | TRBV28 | CASSLEGGSSYEQYF | TGTGCCAGCAGTCTGGAGGGAGGAAGCTCCTACGAGCAGTACTTC
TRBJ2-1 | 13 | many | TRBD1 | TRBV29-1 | CSVDQGADNEQFF | TGCAGCGTTGACCAGGGGGCCGACAATGAGCAGTTCTTC
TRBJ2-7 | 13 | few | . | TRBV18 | CAGSPPSSYEQYF | TGTGCCGGCTCACCACCTAGTTCCTACGAGCAGTACTTC